This is a list of T cell receptor beta chains from one sample in a study of blood T cell repertoires in COVID-19. Profiling relied on immunoSEQ multiplex PCR, and the TCRdb table lists in-frame clones only, not all of them. Among a few hundred thousand clones listed, more than 75% were seen once. The specimen was PBMCs or T cells enriched from blood (not recorded which). Receptor source: a woman aged 55-75 years in a cohort exposed to, infected with or recovered from COVID-19 (not recorded which). CDR3s include the opening cysteine and the closing phenylalanine or tryptophan.

v_gene | CDR3aa
TRBV9 | CASSPWTGGVEAFF
TRBV3-1/TRBV3-2 | CASSPLTSGNTYEQYF
TRBV7-6 | CASSLAKDRYYEQYF
TRBV24-1 | CATSDRTGGGNEQFF
TRBV27 | CASSSRQVDEQYF
TRBV3-1/TRBV3-2 | CASSQKGTASSGNTIYF
TRBV19 | CASTAGDRGYNSPLHF
TRBV24-1 | CATSDQGGTNEKLFF
TRBV28 | CASSFPAPRQGSYGYTF
TRBV14 | CASSQESGKASGRNEQFF
TRBV7-9 | CASSPRLAGGTQYF
TRBV2 | CATLAGGPGEQFF
TRBV19 | CASSIGVSGNTIYF
TRBV6-5 | CASSFPRKGGGDTQYF
TRBV6-2/TRBV6-3 | CASSYSAGSSYEQYF
TRBV19 | CATRHRFGEKLFF
TRBV27 | CASRRFSGSDYEQYF
TRBV6-5 | CASRRDLEGYTF
TRBV5-4 | CASSLQGGENIQYF
TRBV2 | CASSEVTGAVTQYF
TRBV10-3 | CAISETDNEQFF
TRBV11-2 | CASSLVGGLPLAQYF
TRBV7-2 | CASSSRADYEQYF
TRBV28 | CASSLLREPTAFF
TRBV18 | CASSPVLYEQYF
TRBV12-5 | CASGLTGGKVGYTF
TRBV7-8 | CASSLERVGIGWSYEQYF
TRBV2 | CASSGEFNNEQFF
TRBV7-8 | CASSSNRPGQYNSPLHF
TRBV11-3 | CASSFSGETTGELFF
TRBV28 | CASSSPEGSYSYGYTF
TRBV5-8 | CASIRTGGFPTYGYTF
TRBV19 | CASSIRGSFITTYEQYF
TRBV6-5 | CASNVWEQANQPQHF
TRBV9 | CASSVTPGGGDNEQFF
TRBV19 | CASSVRVGTEAFF
TRBV14 | CASSQRQGVVTDTQYF
TRBV2 | CASSFYRGTYEQYF
TRBV10-3 | CAIRDRDTSTDTQYF
TRBV27 | CASRADRPNTEAFF
TRBV28 | CASSLRDRYSYEQYF
TRBV28 | CASSPPSVSGNTIYF
TRBV5-6 | CASRDRGPHYGYTF
TRBV18 | CASSPARDRTNEQFF
TRBV6-4 | CASSGSLFSTDTQYF
TRBV29-1 | CSVAKGAQTQYF